A single count supports the clone carrying this TCR beta chain. TCRdb re-derived calls from the 5' RACE reads in MiXCR, one entry per CDR3 protein. The sample shows some 25,000 distinct CDR3 sequences, roughly 13% of them seen only once. This entry comes from a study of spatial heterogeneity in lung cancer. Noted time point: sample taken at primary tumor resection. Whole RNA came from tumor, nontumor lung or frozen PBMC and was sequenced without being sorted. V was clipped by 5 bases and J by 0 bases, with 11 bases between them. Germline-derived CDR1 and CDR2 are MGHDK and SYGVNS. This CDR3 contains 15 residues.

The specimen was PBMCs, collected at surgery. This TCR derives from a female donor with early-stage non-small cell lung cancer. The genes are TRBV25-1 and TRBJ2-1, with D perhaps TRBD1 (5 bases). The CDR3 nucleotides read TGTGCCAGCAGTAAGGACAAAAGCTCCTACAATGAGCAGTTCTTC. It yields the protein CASSKDKSSYNEQFF.